This T cell receptor beta chain is drawn from a study of T cells after yellow fever vaccination. TCRdb reprocessed the 5' RACE reads via MiXCR and lists one record per CDR3 protein. Seen here are around 530,000 distinct CDR3 sequences, about 17% observed once, and the top ten hold around 15%. This clonotype showed up many times. CDR1 and CDR2 (germline): SGHTA, FQGTGA. V trimming: 1 base; J trimming: 2 bases; junction bases outside the gene matches: 13. The CDR3 spans 18 residues. The sequence was collected from a man aged 18 to 30 who received the YFV17D yellow fever vaccine. Sequences were derived from PBMCs, sampled around 5 days after the first yellow fever vaccination. The rearrangement links TRBV7-3 to TRBJ2-5, with TRBD2 matching 7 bases. CDR3 residues: CASSLKGAGLGLQETQYF. The CDR3 DNA follows: TGTGCCAGCAGCTTAAAAGGGGCTGGACTAGGATTACAAGAGACCCAGTACTTC.